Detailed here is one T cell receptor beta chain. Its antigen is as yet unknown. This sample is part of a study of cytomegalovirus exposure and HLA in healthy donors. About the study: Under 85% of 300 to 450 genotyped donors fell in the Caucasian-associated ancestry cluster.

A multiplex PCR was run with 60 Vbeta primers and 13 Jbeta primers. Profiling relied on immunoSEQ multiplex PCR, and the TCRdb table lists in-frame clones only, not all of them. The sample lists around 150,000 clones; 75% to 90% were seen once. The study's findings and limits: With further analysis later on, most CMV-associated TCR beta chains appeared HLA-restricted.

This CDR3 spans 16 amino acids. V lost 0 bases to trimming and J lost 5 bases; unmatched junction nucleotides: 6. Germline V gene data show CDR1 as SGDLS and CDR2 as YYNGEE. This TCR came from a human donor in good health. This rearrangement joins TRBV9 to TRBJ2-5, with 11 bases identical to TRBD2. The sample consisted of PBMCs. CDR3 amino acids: CASSVAGLAGGETQYF. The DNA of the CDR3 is TGTGCCAGCAGCGTAGCTGGGCTAGCGGGGGGCGAGACCCAGTACTTC.